The subject of this entry is one T cell receptor beta chain. Its recognized antigen is unknown. Per-base quality was not reported, and no clone a single base away is much larger than it. For CDR1 and CDR2, the germline V gene lists SGHVS and FQNEAQ. The CDR3, cysteine through phenylalanine, is 14 amino acids long. The read is trimmed to its CDR3 DNA, 42 bases read in frame from base 1. Relative to germline, V is 2 bases shorter and J is 2 bases shorter, with 9 bases between their ends. One collaborating source in Seattle enrolled patients while the patients were actively infected and followed the patients over time throughout the course of disease. Whole blood was collected in K2EDTA tubes by collaborating institutions according to the institutions' own protocols. For TCRbeta analysis, collaborators shipped samples in one of three forms: frozen whole blood, isolated PBMCs, or DNA extracted from either of those sample types.

The data are from a study of blood T cell repertoires in COVID-19 (dated by TCRdb to about 2020). Regarding the study in general: Samples covering the acute and convalescent phases of COVID-19 were provided by collaborators in the United States, Italy and Spain. The material from the prospective study consisted of cDNA or gDNA derived from T cells, B-cell-depleted T cells, or PBMCs. Deeply sampled blood TCRbeta repertoires from subjects exposed to, actively infected with, or recovered from COVID-19 were included in the dataset. A freely available public database, intended as a resource for researchers studying the immune response to SARS-CoV-2, is where the repertoires were released. Samples were obtained from the ongoing ImmuneRACE study (first 160 participants) and from about 1,300 subjects provided by 6 global collaborators. Sample metadata almost always included a de-identified subject ID, COVID-19 status, age in years and sex. HLA class I and class II types, where available, came from metadata supplied by the sample provider rather than from assay-based typing. Summary of the overall study and its limitations: Clinical and demographic metadata were provided uncurated, with the amount varying by source and participant.

TCRbeta CDR3 regions were amplified from genomic DNA by means of the immunoSEQ Assay, a bias-controlled multiplex PCR. Under the source paper's analysis protocol: The number of nucleated cells in each sample was estimated by amplification of reference gene primers within the assay. To quantify the absolute abundance of each unique TCRbeta CDR3 rearrangement, sequence reads were collapsed and filtered. For each sample, productive Simpson clonality was calculated as the square root of Simpson's diversity index over productive rearrangements. As stored in TCRdb, this immuneACCESS dataset retains in-frame rearrangements with V and J assigned. A fraction of the clones does not appear; measured against another copy, unresolved V genes explain less than half of the discrepancy, and the remainder lacks a known reason. For V, J and clone size, that table is used; D and trimming come from the DNA. Here the sample has fewer than 200,000 clones; roughly four fifths occur a single time. Together, the top ten hold 6.5% to 8.5% of the sample.

The chain joins TRBV7-8 to TRBJ1-1; a tentative D match to TRBD1 spans 6 bases. The source material was peripheral blood. The receptor was derived from a woman in her 70s with COVID-19, enrolled during active disease. The nucleotides are TGTGCCAGCAGCTTAACGACAGGAAACACTGAAGCTTTCTTT. This sequence encodes CASSLTTGNTEAFF.